What follows is one T cell receptor (beta chain) and its context. TCRdb processed the RT-PCR reads anew with MiXCR; each CDR3 protein has one entry. Here the sample spans more than 500,000 distinct CDR3 sequences, around 11% being singletons. The CDR3 runs 15 residues. Germline loops: CDR1 SGHAT, CDR2 FQNNGV. Deletions cut 1 base from V and 4 bases from J, with 13 bases between. This entry comes from a study of response to subunit inactivated influenza vaccine. The sample was also reused in another study, on T cells expressing NK-cell markers. That work adds: For TCR beta, cDNA was produced by 5'RACE template switching with UMIs. The TCR beta repertoires originated in sorted CD3+CD56+NKG2C+, CD3+CD56+NKG2C- and CD3+CD56-NKG2C+ T cells.

Material: PBMCs from blood, obtained on the day of vaccination. The chain is built from TRBV11-2 and TRBJ1-2, with D tentatively TRBD1 (5 bases). The receptor was isolated from a man aged 50-59 years who received an inactivated influenza vaccine. The CDR3 loop is CASSLVKGRIYGYTF. CDR3 bases: TGTGCCAGCAGCTTAGTCAAGGGGCGTATCTATGGCTACACCTTC.